What follows are 22 T cell receptor beta chains derived from one specimen sequenced in a study of T cell responses to AZD1222 COVID-19 vaccine. Profiling relied on immunoSEQ multiplex PCR, and the TCRdb table lists in-frame clones only, not all of them. This table holds approximately 130,000 clones, around nine tenths found once. The sample in question was peripheral blood, obtained on day 0 of AZD1222 vaccination. Receptors were obtained from an adult in good health.

The chain is built from TRBV5-1 and TRBJ1-1; TRBD1 matches 10 bases. Trimming took 4 bases from V and 0 from J; bases not matched to a gene: 12. The CDR3 length is 18 residues. Germline V gene lookup returns CDR1 SGHRS and CDR2 YFSETQ. The CDR3 here is CASSNGDRGHGMNTEAFF. The CDR3 bases are TGCGCCAGCAGCAATGGGGACAGGGGACATGGGATGAACACTGAAGCTTTCTTT. The full variable domain, with the rest looked up from reference TRBV5-1 and TRBJ1-1, is KAGVTQTPRYLIKTRGQQVTLSCSPISGHRSVSWYQQTPGQGLQFLFEYFSETQRNKGNFPGRFSGRQFSNSRSEMNVSTLELGDSALYLCASSNGDRGHGMNTEAFFGQGTRLTVV.

This sequence joins TRBV2 and TRBJ1-1; D ambiguous. The CDR3 covers 11 residues. The germline V gene encodes CDR1 SNHLY and CDR2 FYNNEI. V was pared by 7 bases and J by 5 bases, with 8 bases between. The CDR3 nucleotides are TGTGCCAGCATAGTGAGGACTGAAGCTTTCTTT. This gives the protein CASIVRTEAFF.

The chain recombines TRBV18 with TRBJ2-1; the match to TRBD2 covers 15 bases. The V and J ends lost 6 bases and 7 bases, in that order; junction bases with no gene match: 4. The CDR3 covers 15 residues. Germline lookup yields CDR1 KGHSH and CDR2 LQKENI. CDR3 in DNA: TGTGCCAGCTCCGGGGGACTAGCGGGAGGTAATGAGCAGTTCTTC. Its translation: CASSGGLAGGNEQFF.

The rearrangement joins TRBV6-1 to TRBJ1-5, with TRBD1 identical over 11 bases. V was pared by 6 bases and J by 1 base, with 2 bases of the junction left unmatched. The CDR3 spans 15 residues. Germline V gives CDR1 MNHNS, CDR2 SASEGT. The CDR3 DNA follows: TGTGCCAGCAGCTGGACAGGGGGCAGCAATCAGCCCCAGCATTTT. Protein: CASSWTGGSNQPQHF.

The CDR3, as DNA: TGTGCCAGCAGCCCGCAGGGTAAGGGATACAATGAGCAGTTCTTC. Protein sequence: CASSPQGKGYNEQFF. The V gene is TRBV14, the J gene TRBJ2-1, with TRBD1 as a possible D gene (5 bases). Trimming stripped 4 bases from V and 4 bases from J, with 14 bases between. Germline CDR1 reads SGHDN; CDR2 reads FVKESK. The CDR3 runs 15 residues.

The chain couples TRBV29-1 to TRBJ2-7; 10 positions agree with TRBD1. The ends lost 6 bases at V and 5 bases at J; junction bases unmatched: 4. The CDR3 runs 12 residues. Germline values: CDR1 SQVTM, CDR2 ANQGSEA. In DNA, the CDR3 is TGCAGCGTAGGGACAGGGGAAAACGAGCAGTACTTC. Its protein product is CSVGTGENEQYF.

This sequence joins TRBV5-6 and TRBJ2-2, with D possibly being TRBD1 or TRBD2 (5 bases each). V lost 4 bases, J lost 1 base, and 17 bases lay in between. Per germline, CDR1 SGHDT and CDR2 YYEEEE. This CDR3 region has 17 residues. The CDR3 region is CASSPLGTKQNTGELFF. In DNA form, the CDR3 reads TGTGCCAGCAGCCCTCTCGGGACGAAACAGAACACCGGGGAGCTGTTTTTT.

In DNA, the CDR3 is TGTGCCAGCAGTTCCCCGGGACTGAGCACAGATACGCAGTATTTT. This encodes CASSSPGLSTDTQYF. The chain employs TRBV6-2 or TRBV6-3 and TRBJ2-3; D may be TRBD2 (6 bases). Trimming took 4 bases from V and 0 from J, leaving 11 bases between them. The CDR3 covers 15 residues. Germline V gene sequence: CDR1 MNHEY, CDR2 SVGEGT.

The CDR3 bases are TGTGCCAGCAGCCAAGCGCCGGACAGGGTGGGAGGCTACACCTTC. Translating gives CASSQAPDRVGGYTF. This chain uses TRBV14 with TRBJ1-2; 8 bases fit TRBD1. Germline-derived CDR1 and CDR2 are SGHDN and FVKESK. The CDR3 has 15 residues. Trimming cost V 1 base and J 8 bases; bases outside gene matches: 9.

The CDR3 DNA follows: TGTGCCAGCAGTTTAGCTAGCAGAGACTACGAGCAGTACTTC. This encodes CASSLASRDYEQYF. V is TRBV28 and J is TRBJ2-7, with a possible D match to TRBD2 (5 bases). Germline lookup yields CDR1 MDHEN and CDR2 SYDVKM. Trimming shortened V by 2 bases and J by 3 bases, and 11 bases separated the two germline ends. The length of the CDR3 is 14 residues.

The genes are TRBV7-8 and TRBJ2-1, with 7 nucleotides matching TRBD1. The trim removed 5 bases at V and 1 base at J, leaving 2 bases unmatched. The CDR3 runs to 14 residues. The V gene's germline CDR1 is SGHVS and CDR2 FQNEAQ. CDR3 DNA sequence: TGTGCCAGCAGCAACAGGGGTTCCTACAATGAGCAGTTCTTC. This gives the protein CASSNRGSYNEQFF.

V usage is TRBV29-1 and J usage is TRBJ1-1; D is undetermined. The CDR3 length is 13 residues. Germline V gene data show CDR1 as SQVTM and CDR2 as ANQGSEA. Deletions cut 1 base from V and 2 bases from J, with 8 bases between. This chain's CDR3 is CSVEVQANTEAFF. CDR3 nucleotide sequence: TGCAGCGTTGAAGTCCAGGCAAACACTGAAGCTTTCTTT.

V is TRBV18 and J is TRBJ1-5, with 12 bases identical to TRBD1. There are 15 residues in the CDR3. In germline, CDR1 is KGHSH, CDR2 LQKENI. V shed 6 bases, J shed 6 bases, and the junction held 6 bases outside the gene matches. DNA of the CDR3: TGTGCCAGCTCCGACGGGACAGGGGGCGGTCAGCCCCAGCATTTT. As protein: CASSDGTGGGQPQHF.

The genes are TRBV28 and TRBJ2-7; TRBD2 aligns across 9 bases. This CDR3 is 13 amino acids long. J lost 9 bases, V lost 8 bases, and 11 bases had no gene match. Germline assignment: CDR1 MDHEN and CDR2 SYDVKM. The CDR3: CASRPSGTLVQYF. The CDR3 nucleotides are TGTGCCAGCCGACCTAGCGGGACCTTAGTGCAGTACTTC.

The CDR3 loop is CASSPRWGTEAFF. The CDR3 DNA sequence: TGTGCCAGCAGCCCAAGGTGGGGAACTGAAGCTTTCTTT. This chain connects TRBV9 to TRBJ1-1; D gene ambiguous. The CDR3 spans 13 residues. Germline CDR1 and CDR2: SGDLS and YYNGEE. Trimming shortened V by 4 bases and J by 5 bases, and 12 bases separated the two germline ends.

This rearrangement joins TRBV5-6 to TRBJ1-5, with a possible D match to TRBD1 (5 bases). The CDR3 spans 14 residues. Trimming cost V 0 bases and J 7 bases, with 11 bases left between them. Germline assignment: CDR1 SGHDT and CDR2 YYEEEE. The CDR3 DNA follows: TGTGCCAGCAGCTTGGCCGGGGCTGGGCAGCCCCAGCATTTT. Its translation is CASSLAGAGQPQHF.

The chain recombines TRBV4-1 with TRBJ2-3, with 13 positions matching TRBD2. With V trimmed by 2 bases and J by 6 bases, 8 bases remained unmatched. Germline V gives CDR1 MGHRA, CDR2 YSYEKL. The CDR3 runs 17 residues. DNA of the CDR3: TGCGCCAGCAGCCAAACTAGCGGGAGGGCCTTTTCTGATACGCAGTATTTT. Translating gives CASSQTSGRAFSDTQYF.

The chain has TRBV7-2 and TRBJ2-3; D is perhaps TRBD1 (7 bases). Looked up from germline, CDR1 is SGHTA and CDR2 is FQGNSA. This CDR3 is built from 15 residues. Trimming took off 4 bases at V and 1 base at J, with 12 bases between the two ends. In DNA form, the CDR3 reads TGTGCCAGCAGCTCCCAGGGGGGCCGCACAGATACGCAGTATTTT. The encoded protein is CASSSQGGRTDTQYF.

J is TRBJ1-1 and V is TRBV11-2; TRBD1 agrees at 9 bases. This CDR3 comprises 15 residues. The V segment lost 5 bases and the J segment 1 base; nucleotides outside the gene matches: 5. Germline CDR1 reads SGHAT; CDR2 reads FQNNGV. In DNA, the CDR3 is TGTGCCAGCAGCGCATGGACAGGGGCGAACACTGAAGCTTTCTTT. It codes for CASSAWTGANTEAFF. The full variable domain, in which reference TRBV11-2 and TRBJ1-1 provide the parts outside the CDR3, is EAGVAQSPRYKIIEKRQSVAFWCNPISGHATLYWYQQILGQGPKLLIQFQNNGVVDDSQLPKDRFSAERLKGVDSTLKIQPAKLEDSAVYLCASSAWTGANTEAFFGQGTRLTVV.

The chain joins TRBV9 to TRBJ1-1; D call uncertain. V was clipped by 0 bases and J by 5 bases, with 8 bases between them. The CDR3 is 13 amino acids. Germline V gene sequence: CDR1 SGDLS, CDR2 YYNGEE. The CDR3 sequence: CASSVAEGTEAFF. DNA for the CDR3: TGTGCCAGCAGCGTAGCAGAAGGGACTGAAGCTTTCTTT. The variable domain in full, completed from reference TRBV9 and TRBJ1-1, reads DSGVTQTPKHLITATGQRVTLRCSPRSGDLSVYWYQQSLDQGLQFLIQYYNGEERAKGNILERFSAQQFPDLHSELNLSSLELGDSALYFCASSVAEGTEAFFGQGTRLTVV.

This clone was seen a few times. The rearrangement joins TRBV5-1 to TRBJ1-6, with D unclear. Germline CDR1 reads SGHRS; CDR2 reads YFSETQ. The CDR3 has 15 residues. Trimming stripped 0 bases from V and 9 bases from J, with 13 bases between. Written as DNA, the CDR3 is TGCGCCAGCAGCTTGGGTGGGGTTCAAGGTTCACCCCTCCACTTT. It yields the protein CASSLGGVQGSPLHF.

This sequence joins TRBV2 and TRBJ2-3, with 7 bases lining up with TRBD1. CDR3 length: 16 amino acids. The germline V gene has CDR1 SNHLY and CDR2 FYNNEI. V shed 5 bases and J 1 base; nucleotides not matched to a gene: 9. The CDR3 loop reads CASSRYSGGGTDTQYF. CDR3 sequence (DNA): TGTGCCAGCAGTCGCTACTCAGGGGGTGGCACAGATACGCAGTATTTT.